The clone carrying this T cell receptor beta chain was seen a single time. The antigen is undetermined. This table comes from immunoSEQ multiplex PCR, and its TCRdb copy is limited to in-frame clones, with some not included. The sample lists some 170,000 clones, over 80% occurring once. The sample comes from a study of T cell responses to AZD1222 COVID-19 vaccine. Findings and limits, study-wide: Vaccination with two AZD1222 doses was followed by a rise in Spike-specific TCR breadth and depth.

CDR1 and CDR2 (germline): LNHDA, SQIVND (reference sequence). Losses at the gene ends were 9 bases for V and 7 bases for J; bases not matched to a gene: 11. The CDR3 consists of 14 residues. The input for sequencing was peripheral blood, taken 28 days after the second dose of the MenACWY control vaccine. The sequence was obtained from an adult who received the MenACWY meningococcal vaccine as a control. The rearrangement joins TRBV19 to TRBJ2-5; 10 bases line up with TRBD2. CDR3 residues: CASASSGSLVTQYF. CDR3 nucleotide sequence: TGTGCCAGCGCTTCTAGCGGGAGTCTTGTGACCCAGTACTTC.